This T cell receptor (beta chain) came from a study of control samples from healthy donors and cancer patients. The table came from immunoSEQ multiplex PCR; TCRdb's copy has only in-frame clones and leaves some out. The sample lists 400,000 to 450,000 clones, over 75% occurring once. Germline CDR1 reads SEHNR; CDR2 reads FQNEAQ (reference sequence). CDR3 size: 16 residues. After removal of 5 bases from V and 2 bases from J, the junction contained 5 bases not matched to a gene. The sequence came from a man in his forties with head and neck cancer. This chain joins TRBV7-9 and TRBJ1-4, with 10 nucleotides matching TRBD1. Sequencing was done on a sample of PBMCs. The CDR3 loop reads CASSQRTGGTNEKLFF. CDR3 DNA: TGTGCCAGCAGCCAAAGGACAGGGGGGACTAATGAAAAACTGTTTTTT. The variable domain in full, with the rest retrieved from reference TRBV7-9 and TRBJ1-4, is DTGVSQNPRHKITKRGQNVTFRCDPISEHNRLYWYRQTLGQGPEFLTYFQNEAQLEKSRLLSDRFSAERPKGSFSTLEIQRTEQGDSAMYLCASSQRTGGTNEKLFFGSGTQLSVL.